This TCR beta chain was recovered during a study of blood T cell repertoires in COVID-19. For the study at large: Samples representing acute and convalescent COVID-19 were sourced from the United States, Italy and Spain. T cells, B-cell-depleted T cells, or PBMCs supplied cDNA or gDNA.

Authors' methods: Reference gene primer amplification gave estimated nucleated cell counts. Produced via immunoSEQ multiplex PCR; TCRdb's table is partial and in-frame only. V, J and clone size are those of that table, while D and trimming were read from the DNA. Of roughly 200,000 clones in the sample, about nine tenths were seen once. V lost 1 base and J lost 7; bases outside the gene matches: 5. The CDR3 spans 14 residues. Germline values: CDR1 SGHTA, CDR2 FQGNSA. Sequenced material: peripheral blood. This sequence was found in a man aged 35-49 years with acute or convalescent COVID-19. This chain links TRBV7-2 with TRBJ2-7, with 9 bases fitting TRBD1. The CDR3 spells CASSLENRGLEQYF. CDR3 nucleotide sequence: TGTGCCAGCAGCTTAGAAAACAGGGGGCTGGAGCAGTACTTC.